This entry lists 24 T cell receptor beta chains sequenced from one sample in a study of shared clonotypes between healthy human individuals. Sequencing used immunoSEQ multiplex PCR; TCRdb keeps in-frame clones, though not all of them. The sample records about 980,000 clones, about 80% being singletons. The sequencing sample was made of memory CD4+ T cells sorted from blood. Subset denoted: CD45RA-negative fraction. The origin of the receptors is a man aged 18 to 35 in good health.

In nucleotides, the CDR3 is TGTGCCATCAGTGAGTCATCACATGGCTACACCTTC. Amino acids: CAISESSHGYTF. This rearrangement joins TRBV10-3 to TRBJ1-2; D gene unclear. The CDR3 consists of 12 residues. V was pared by 0 bases and J by 6 bases, with 5 bases between. Per germline, CDR1 ENHRY and CDR2 SYGVKD.

Points on this clone: This sample includes further DNA sequences coding for the same CDR3. V gene TRBV11-2 combines with J gene TRBJ2-7; maybe TRBD1 (5 bases). The germline V gene encodes CDR1 SGHAT and CDR2 FQNNGV. The CDR3 is made up of 12 amino acids. V lost 5 bases to trimming and J lost 6 bases, with 11 bases between them. Written as DNA, the CDR3 is TGTGCCAGCAGCCAGGGCGTGGGCGAGCAGTACTTC. Its protein product is CASSQGVGEQYF.

This clone was found many times. V and J are TRBV7-3 and TRBJ2-7; tentative D call: TRBD1 (5 bases). Trimming removed 5 bases at V and 3 bases at J, with 17 bases between. This CDR3 spans 15 amino acids. The V gene's germline CDR1 is SGHTA and CDR2 FQGTGA. CDR3 DNA: TGTGCCAGCAGCAGAAGGGCAGGGTCGGGCTACGAGCAGTACTTC. This encodes CASSRRAGSGYEQYF.

V usage is TRBV4-1 and J usage is TRBJ1-4, with D hard to call. Germline V gene data show CDR1 as MGHRA and CDR2 as YSYEKL. The CDR3 extends over 11 amino acids. V was pared by 1 base and J by 15 bases, with 9 bases between. DNA for the CDR3: TGCGCCAGCAGCCAAGGGAAGTCTTTGTTTTTT. It yields the protein CASSQGKSLFF.

The rearrangement links TRBV4-1 to TRBJ1-5, with a weak D call TRBD1 (5 bases). The CDR3 loop spans 16 amino acids. In germline, CDR1 is MGHRA, CDR2 YSYEKL. Trimming pared 1 base from V and 6 bases from J, leaving 16 bases between. The CDR3 here is CASSQGVGGAGQPQHF. CDR3 bases: TGCGCCAGCAGCCAAGGAGTGGGGGGAGCGGGTCAGCCCCAGCATTTT.

J is TRBJ2-7 and V is TRBV1; no DNA check was done on the table's D call, TRBD2. TRBV1 is given as a pseudogene. The CDR3 sequence is 18 residues long. CDR3 DNA sequence: TGCACCAGCAGCCAAGACCCTAGCGGAGGAGGAGGGGCCGGCGAGCAGTACTTC. Protein: CTSSQDPSGGGGAGEQYF.

This clone was found once. The rearrangement uses TRBV7-2 and TRBJ2-1; D unclear. The CDR3 extends over 12 amino acids. Germline V lookup: CDR1 SGHTA, CDR2 FQGNSA. V lost 5 bases and J 13 bases, leaving 15 bases between the germline ends. In DNA form, the CDR3 reads TGTGCCAGCAGCCCAGAGGTATGGTATCAGTTCTTC. Translation: CASSPEVWYQFF.

This clone was seen ten or more times. The same CDR3 is also encoded by other DNA sequences in this sample. The genes are TRBV9 and TRBJ2-1; the match to TRBD2 covers 8 bases. The length of the CDR3 is 14 residues. Germline trimming cut 2 bases from V and 5 bases from J; bases unmatched to any gene: 3. Germline CDR1 is SGDLS and CDR2 is YYNGEE. The CDR3 sequence is CASSVSGVNNEQFF. CDR3 coding DNA: TGTGCCAGCAGCGTTAGCGGGGTTAACAATGAGCAGTTCTTC.

This clone was found many times. The chain employs TRBV18 and TRBJ2-7; D possibly corresponds to TRBD1 (5 bases). The CDR3 totals 13 residues. Deletions cut 2 bases from V and 5 bases from J, with 10 bases between. CDR1 and CDR2 (germline): KGHSH, LQKENI. The CDR3 protein is CASSPGARNEQYF. Here the CDR3 DNA reads TGTGCCAGCTCACCAGGGGCGAGGAACGAGCAGTACTTC.

This sequence joins TRBV18 and TRBJ2-1; D is tentatively TRBD1 or TRBD2 (5 bases each). The germline V gene has CDR1 KGHSH and CDR2 LQKENI. The CDR3 loop spans 17 amino acids. V dropped 1 base and J dropped 0 bases, with 13 bases sitting between them. The CDR3 spells CASSPRTWGSSYNEQFF. The DNA of the CDR3 is TGTGCCAGCTCACCACGTACGTGGGGGAGCTCCTACAATGAGCAGTTCTTC.

The CDR3 bases are TGCGCCAGCAGCTTGGCACAGGGGTCCACCGGGGAGCTGTTTTTT. As protein: CASSLAQGSTGELFF. The chain couples TRBV5-1 to TRBJ2-2; 7 bases line up with TRBD1. J lost 4 bases, V lost 0 bases, and 3 bases had no gene match. Germline CDR1 and CDR2: SGHRS and YFSETQ. CDR3 length equals 15 residues.

This clone has at least ten counts. The chain has TRBV13 and TRBJ1-2, with 9 positions matching TRBD1. Germline trimming cut 2 bases from V and 7 bases from J; bases unmatched to any gene: 14. This CDR3 region has 17 residues. Germline CDR1 is PRHDT and CDR2 is FYEKMQ (reference sequence). The CDR3 sequence is CASSLPDERTGAPGYTF. The CDR3 nucleotides read TGTGCCAGCAGCTTACCCGACGAACGGACAGGGGCTCCTGGCTACACCTTC.

CDR3 amino acids: CASSTGTVDSTQHF. CDR3 coding DNA: TGTGCCAGCAGTACCGGGACAGTCGACAGCACCCAGCATTTT. J is TRBJ1-5 and V is TRBV6-1; 7 nucleotides line up with TRBD1. Germline V gives CDR1 MNHNS, CDR2 SASEGT. The CDR3 contains 14 residues. J gave up 11 bases and V 5 bases, and 12 bases lay outside the gene matches.

This clone was detected only once. CDR3: CATSNGPDTGELFF. CDR3 DNA: TGTGCCACCAGCAACGGGCCTGACACCGGGGAGCTGTTTTTT. The chain couples TRBV15 to TRBJ2-2, with unresolved D. The germline V gene has CDR1 LNHNV and CDR2 YYDKDF (reference sequence). V was pared by 4 bases and J by 3 bases, with 9 bases between. The CDR3 runs to 14 residues.

J is TRBJ1-2 and V is TRBV15; D uncertain. The germline V gene has CDR1 LNHNV and CDR2 YYDKDF (reference sequence). There are 13 residues in the CDR3. Trimming cost V 0 bases and J 8 bases, with 10 bases left between them. This chain's CDR3 is CATSRDSSTGYTF. The CDR3 nucleotides read TGTGCCACCAGCAGAGATTCCTCTACCGGCTACACCTTC.

The V and J genes are TRBV12-2 and TRBJ2-3; the D call in the table, TRBD1, was not verified against the DNA. TRBV12-2 is termed a pseudogene. The CDR3 consists of 15 residues. The CDR3, as DNA: TGTGCAAGTCGCCCGACAGGGGATAGCACAGATACGCAGTATTTT. Residues: CASRPTGDSTDTQYF.

V usage is TRBV4-1 and J usage is TRBJ2-3; tentatively, D is TRBD2 (6 bases). From germline, CDR1 is MGHRA and CDR2 YSYEKL. This CDR3 is built from 17 residues. Trimming stripped 1 base from V and 2 bases from J, with 16 bases between. DNA for the CDR3: TGCGCCAGCAGCCAAGTGGTCACTGCGGGGTACACAGATACGCAGTATTTT. It yields the protein CASSQVVTAGYTDTQYF.

V usage is TRBV14 and J usage is TRBJ1-3; D is undetermined. Germline V gene lookup returns CDR1 SGHDN and CDR2 FVKESK. V lost 0 bases, J lost 0 bases, and 6 bases lay in between. The CDR3 has 15 amino acids. In DNA, the CDR3 is TGTGCCAGCAGCCAAGAGCCTGTCTCTGGAAACACCATATATTTT. It yields the protein CASSQEPVSGNTIYF.

The rearrangement uses TRBV6-5 and TRBJ2-5, with 8 bases that match TRBD2. Losses at the gene ends were 7 bases for V and 3 bases for J; bases not matched to a gene: 4. The CDR3 contains 13 residues. CDR1 and CDR2 from the germline V gene are MNHEY and SVGAGI. This CDR3 is CASTGSGKETQYF. The DNA of the CDR3 is TGTGCCAGCACGGGTAGCGGGAAAGAGACCCAGTACTTC.

The V gene is TRBV6-1, the J gene TRBJ2-1; D call uncertain. Trimming removed 5 bases at V and 8 bases at J, with 13 bases between. This CDR3 spans 13 amino acids. CDR1 is MNHNS, CDR2 SASEGT, per germline. CDR3 in DNA: TGTGCCAGCAGTTTCGCCAGGTGGTATGAGCAGTTCTTC. Protein product: CASSFARWYEQFF.

This sequence joins TRBV9 and TRBJ1-1; D is ambiguous. This CDR3 is 14 amino acids long. Trimming took off 2 bases at V and 1 base at J, with 9 bases between the two ends. Germline loops: CDR1 SGDLS, CDR2 YYNGEE. CDR3 coding DNA: TGTGCCAGCAGCGTGGGAAATACGAACACTGAAGCTTTCTTT. Amino acids: CASSVGNTNTEAFF.

This clone was observed a handful of times. The chain has TRBV5-1 and TRBJ2-7, with TRBD2 identical over 7 bases. With V trimmed by 1 base and J by 2 bases, 6 bases remained unmatched. Germline CDR1 SGHRS, CDR2 YFSETQ. The CDR3 totals 15 residues. The CDR3 sequence: CASSLSASGPYEQYF. The CDR3 DNA reads TGCGCCAGCAGCTTGTCGGCTAGCGGTCCCTACGAGCAGTACTTC.

The J gene is TRBJ2-2, the V gene TRBV7-8, with D perhaps TRBD2 (6 bases). The CDR3 spans 15 residues. The V end was cut by 1 base, the J end by 1 base, with 7 bases between. From germline, CDR1 is SGHVS and CDR2 FQNEAQ. The CDR3 protein is CASSLGLVNTGELFF. The CDR3 bases are TGTGCCAGCAGCTTAGGACTAGTGAACACCGGGGAGCTGTTTTTT.

The chain couples TRBV2 to TRBJ1-6; D uncertain. Looked up from germline, CDR1 is SNHLY and CDR2 is FYNNEI. The CDR3 loop spans 15 amino acids. With 1 base removed from V and 7 bases from J, the gap between germline ends came to 11 bases. The CDR3 here is CASSEGPSGNSPLHF. The CDR3, as DNA: TGTGCCAGCAGTGAAGGGCCCTCGGGGAATTCACCCCTCCACTTT.